The 25 T cell receptor beta chains given below trace back to one sample, sequenced in a study of response to subunit inactivated influenza vaccine. TCRdb fed the RT-PCR reads into MiXCR, producing one record per CDR3 protein. The sample shows hundreds of thousands of distinct CDR3 sequences, roughly 13% of them seen only once. The source material was PBMCs from blood, sampled roughly 2 weeks before vaccination. All receptors derive from a man in his forties or fifties who received an inactivated influenza vaccine.

This clonotype was seen more than once but under ten times. This chain uses TRBV5-6 with TRBJ2-1, with 11 bases that match TRBD2. Germline V lookup: CDR1 SGHDT, CDR2 YYEEEE. The CDR3 has 17 residues. Trimming took 4 bases from V and 0 from J; bases not matched to a gene: 6. The CDR3 sequence is CASSHILAGVSYNEQFF. CDR3 nucleotide sequence: TGTGCCAGCAGCCATATACTAGCGGGGGTCTCCTACAATGAGCAGTTCTTC.

The chain recombines TRBV7-2 with TRBJ2-1, with 13 bases lining up with TRBD2. J gave up 10 bases and V 5 bases, and 11 bases lay outside the gene matches. The CDR3 contains 16 residues. From germline, CDR1 is SGHTA and CDR2 FQGNSA. Written as DNA, the CDR3 is TGTGCCAGCAGCCGAGCGACTAGCGGGGGGCCGTTCGAGCAGTTCTTC. It yields the protein CASSRATSGGPFEQFF.

The table lists this clonotype with many counts. The J gene is TRBJ1-1, the V gene TRBV7-2, with D possibly matching TRBD1 (5 bases). CDR1 SGHTA and CDR2 FQGNSA come from the germline V gene. The CDR3 totals 14 residues. Trimming cost V 4 bases and J 4 bases, with 13 bases left between them. The CDR3 here is CASSWRGAGTEAFF. The CDR3 nucleotides read TGTGCCAGCAGCTGGAGGGGCGCTGGCACTGAAGCTTTCTTT.

This clonotype was seen a few times. The gene calls are TRBV20-1 and TRBJ1-1; D unclear. Germline assignment: CDR1 DFQATT and CDR2 SNEGSKA (reference sequence). The CDR3 extends over 11 amino acids. Trimming removed 2 bases from V and 6 bases from J, with 7 bases in between. CDR3 in amino acids: CSARPGPEAFF. CDR3 nucleotide sequence: TGCAGTGCTAGACCCGGCCCTGAAGCTTTCTTT.

In this sample, this clonotype turned up a few times. The gene calls are TRBV7-9 and TRBJ1-1; 8 bases match TRBD1. Germline assignment: CDR1 SEHNR and CDR2 FQNEAQ (reference sequence). The CDR3 spans 15 residues. V trimming: 10 bases; J trimming: 1 base; junction bases outside the gene matches: 11. CDR3 coding DNA: TGTGCCACCCACAACCCAGGACAGGGGAACACTGAAGCTTTCTTT. This gives the protein CATHNPGQGNTEAFF. The whole variable domain, remainder taken from reference TRBV7-9 and TRBJ1-1, is DTGVSQNPRHKITKRGQNVTFRCDPISEHNRLYWYRQTLGQGPEFLTYFQNEAQLEKSRLLSDRFSAERPKGSFSTLEIQRTEQGDSAMYLCATHNPGQGNTEAFFGQGTRLTVV.

The chain joins TRBV5-1 to TRBJ2-1; TRBD2 matches at 12 bases. Germline trimming cut 2 bases from V and 8 bases from J; bases unmatched to any gene: 5. This CDR3 has 15 residues. The V gene's germline CDR1 is SGHRS and CDR2 YFSETQ. DNA of the CDR3: TGCGCCAGCAGCTTCACTAGCGGGGGGCTGGATGAGCAGTTCTTC. Translating gives CASSFTSGGLDEQFF.

The gene calls are TRBV5-5 and TRBJ2-1, with D possibly being TRBD1 (5 bases). Trimming cost V 4 bases and J 4 bases, with 18 bases left between them. The CDR3 runs 16 residues. Germline V lookup: CDR1 SGHKS, CDR2 YYEKEE (reference sequence). The CDR3 loop is CASSPAAGARYNEQFF. The CDR3 DNA reads as TGTGCCAGCAGCCCGGCCGCTGGGGCGCGGTACAATGAGCAGTTCTTC.

Remarks on this clonotype: One end of the junction fails to match germline, which may point to a read error. V gene TRBV5-1 combines with J gene TRBJ2-1, with TRBD1 identical over 9 bases. Germline assignment: CDR1 SGHRS and CDR2 YFSETQ. The CDR3 extends over 14 amino acids. The CDR3 region has the DNA TGCGCCAGCATCTTGGGACAGGGACCCAATGAGCAGTTCTTC. It is translated as CASILGQGPNEQFF. Together with reference TRBV5-1 and TRBJ2-1, the CDR3 gives the full variable domain: KAGVTQTPRYLIKTRGQQVTLSCSPISGHRSVSWYQQTPGQGLQFLFEYFSETQRNKGNFPGRFSGRQFSNSRSEMNVSTLELGDSALYLCASILGQGPNEQFFGPGTRLTVL.

There are a few counts of this clonotype. The chain uses TRBV2 and TRBJ2-3; D gene uncertain. Trimming removed 5 bases from V and 2 bases from J, with 17 bases in between. CDR1 is SNHLY, CDR2 FYNNEI, per germline. This CDR3 is 16 amino acids long. The CDR3 here is CASSPGRLIDTDTQYF. CDR3 nucleotide sequence: TGTGCCAGCAGTCCCGGCAGGTTAATCGACACAGATACGCAGTATTTT.

This chain links TRBV6-1 with TRBJ1-5; TRBD1 is a possible D gene (6 bases). With 5 bases removed from V and 10 bases from J, the gap between germline ends came to 21 bases. Per the germline V gene, CDR1 is MNHNS and CDR2 is SASEGT. The CDR3 length is 15 residues. The CDR3, as DNA: TGTGCCAGCAGTCCACCTGGACAGCCGCTACTCCCCCAGCATTTT. It is translated as CASSPPGQPLLPQHF.

The gene calls are TRBV18 and TRBJ2-1; 10 nucleotides align to TRBD1. Germline V lookup: CDR1 KGHSH, CDR2 LQKENI. Losses at the gene ends were 0 bases for V and 9 bases for J; bases not matched to a gene: 8. The CDR3 totals 16 residues. The CDR3 nucleotides read TGTGCCAGCTCACCACCGTCGGGACAGGGGAGAGGTGAGCAGTTCTTC. Amino acids: CASSPPSGQGRGEQFF.

This clonotype turned up a few times. This chain links TRBV6-2 or TRBV6-3 with TRBJ2-3; a possible D gene is TRBD1 (5 bases). The CDR3 totals 16 residues. Germline V lookup: CDR1 MNHEY, CDR2 SVGEGT. V was clipped by 2 bases and J by 6 bases, with 18 bases between them. The CDR3 DNA reads as TGTGCCAGCAGTTACCCGGACAACCTCCAAGGGGATACGCAGTATTTT. This codes for CASSYPDNLQGDTQYF.

The chain employs TRBV20-1 and TRBJ1-1, with 9 bases fitting TRBD1. The CDR3 consists of 14 residues. The germline CDR1 and CDR2 sequences are DFQATT and SNEGSKA (reference sequence). V trimming: 3 bases; J trimming: 5 bases; junction bases outside the gene matches: 7. CDR3 coding DNA: TGCAGTGCTAGGCGGGACAGGGTAAGGACTGAAGCTTTCTTT. It translates to CSARRDRVRTEAFF.

This clonotype was found a few times. The chain recombines TRBV3-1 with TRBJ2-1; 13 bases align to TRBD2. CDR1 LGHDT and CDR2 YNNKEL come from the germline V gene (reference sequence). The length of the CDR3 is 16 residues. J was trimmed by 4 bases and V by 3 bases; bases with no gene match: 3. CDR3 sequence reads: CASSQTSGGQYNEQFF. The CDR3 nucleotides read TGTGCCAGCAGCCAGACTAGCGGGGGGCAATACAATGAGCAGTTCTTC.

This chain uses TRBV27 with TRBJ1-4; D unresolved. Germline assignment: CDR1 MNHEY and CDR2 SMNVEV (reference sequence). V dropped 2 bases and J dropped 3 bases, with 10 bases sitting between them. This CDR3 spans 15 amino acids. The CDR3 loop reads CASSLIGQPNEKLFF. The DNA for the CDR3 is TGTGCCAGCAGTTTAATCGGCCAGCCTAATGAAAAACTGTTTTTT.

The CDR3 loop is CASDFESYEQYF. Written as DNA, the CDR3 is TGTGCTAGTGATTTCGAAAGCTACGAGCAGTACTTC. This sequence joins TRBV12-5 and TRBJ2-7; no firm D call. CDR1 is LGHNT, CDR2 FRNRAP, per germline. Trimming stripped 7 bases from V and 3 bases from J, with 10 bases between. The CDR3 runs to 12 residues.

This rearrangement joins TRBV20-1 to TRBJ1-1, with TRBD1 as a possible D gene (5 bases). V lost 2 bases to trimming and J lost 4 bases, with 11 bases between them. The germline gives CDR1 DFQATT, CDR2 SNEGSKA (reference sequence). The CDR3 has 13 residues. CDR3 nucleotide sequence: TGCAGTGCTAGATCCCTCCAGGGCACTGAAGCTTTCTTT. Residues: CSARSLQGTEAFF.

The rearrangement uses TRBV5-5 and TRBJ1-1, with TRBD1 matching over 7 bases. V lost 3 bases and J lost 5; bases outside the gene matches: 13. This CDR3 comprises 16 residues. Germline lookup yields CDR1 SGHKS and CDR2 YYEKEE (reference sequence). CDR3 in DNA: TGTGCCAGCAGCTACGGCGGGACAGTCGGGTTGACTGAAGCTTTCTTT. It yields the protein CASSYGGTVGLTEAFF.

In its sample, this clonotype was seen a few times. The rearrangement joins TRBV6-2 or TRBV6-3 to TRBJ2-7, with D perhaps matching TRBD1 (5 bases). The CDR3 sequence is 13 residues long. Germline V gene lookup returns CDR1 MNHEY and CDR2 SVGEGT. V lost 5 bases and J 6 bases, leaving 14 bases between the germline ends. The CDR3 nucleotides are TGTGCCAGCAGTCAGAACAGGATGGGCGAGCAGTACTTC. Residues: CASSQNRMGEQYF.

This clonotype has more than one count but fewer than ten. The J gene is TRBJ2-2, the V gene TRBV25-1; D gene uncertain. The germline V gene has CDR1 MGHDK and CDR2 SYGVNS. V gave up 7 bases and J gave up 5 bases, with 8 bases separating them. The CDR3 loop spans 12 amino acids. The CDR3 loop reads CASIRSTGELFF. The CDR3 DNA is TGTGCCAGCATTCGATCGACCGGGGAGCTGTTTTTT.

This clonotype came up a few times. This sequence joins TRBV6-1 and TRBJ1-4; a weak D match, TRBD1 (5 bases). CDR3 length equals 14 residues. Trimming cost V 9 bases and J 5 bases, with 16 bases left between them. Germline CDR1 and CDR2: MNHNS and SASEGT. The CDR3 sequence: CASLLGAENEKLFF. DNA of the CDR3: TGTGCCAGTCTACTCGGGGCTGAAAATGAAAAACTGTTTTTT.

J is TRBJ2-7 and V is TRBV2; D is tentatively TRBD1 or TRBD2 (5 bases each). The length of the CDR3 is 14 residues. Germline V CDR1 and CDR2: SNHLY, FYNNEI. Between the trimmed V and J ends, which lost 7 bases and 3 bases, there was a span of 16 bases. The CDR3 reads CASTPGRSNYEQYF. The CDR3 DNA is TGTGCCAGCACTCCGGGACGTTCGAACTACGAGCAGTACTTC.

Only a few counts were recorded for this clonotype. This chain links TRBV6-5 with TRBJ1-6, with TRBD1 as a possible D gene (5 bases). The ends were cut back, 2 bases at V and 10 bases at J, with 18 bases in the middle. The CDR3 extends over 16 amino acids. Germline lookup yields CDR1 MNHEY and CDR2 SVGAGI. DNA of the CDR3: TGTGCCAGCAGTTACGACGAGGGCGCATGGGGGTCACCCCTCCACTTT. As protein: CASSYDEGAWGSPLHF.

This clonotype was observed a few times. The chain combines TRBV15 with TRBJ1-1, with a weak D call TRBD1 (5 bases). The CDR3 runs to 14 residues. Deletions cut 2 bases from V and 0 bases from J, with 7 bases between. CDR1 and CDR2 (germline): LNHNV, YYDKDF (reference sequence). The CDR3 DNA sequence: TGTGCCACCAGCAGAAAGGGGATGAACACTGAAGCTTTCTTT. Translation gives CATSRKGMNTEAFF.

The table lists this clonotype with a count of one. V and J are TRBV20-1 and TRBJ2-2; D might be TRBD2 (7 bases). CDR1 and CDR2 (germline): DFQATT, SNEGSKA (reference sequence). V lost 6 bases and J lost 1, with 15 bases in between. The CDR3 spans 15 residues. Here the CDR3 DNA reads TGCAGTGCGTACGGGGGGCCCTTGAACACCGGGGAGCTGTTTTTT. Protein product: CSAYGGPLNTGELFF.